Detailed here is one T cell receptor beta chain. Its antigen remains unidentified. Per-nucleotide qualities are absent, and no much larger clonotype sits a single base away. TCR cDNA was synthesized by 5'RACE template switching, which introduced a universal primer site and unique molecular identifiers. cDNA synthesis was primed from both the TCR alpha and TCR beta constant segments. Library amplification involved two PCR steps, and the second step added sample barcodes and sequencing adapters. Sequencing of the libraries was done on either Illumina HiSeq 2500 (2x100 bp) or NovaSeq (2x150 bp). Under the source paper's analysis protocol: MIGEC was used to demultiplex reads and collapse the reads into UMI consensus sequences, and MiXCR was used for V(D)J alignment. Vaccine-responding clonotypes were defined with edgeR using replicate PBMC samples, requiring FDR below 0.01 and a log2 fold change above 5 up to day 15. Each bulk clonotype was labeled CD4 or CD8 based on which sequenced repertoire, CD4 or CD8, contained the clonotype at higher abundance. The raw public reads went through TCRdb reprocessing: fastp at Q25, MiXCR clone calling, in-frame beta chains kept. Rows with one shared CDR3 protein collapse into an entry with the most common genes and DNA. In this record, the V and J calls reflect TCRdb's handling and not the investigators' own analysis. The sample table contains about 340,000 distinct CDR3 sequences; only one count was recorded for 8.7% of them. Clones ranked in the top ten supply roughly 18% of the sample.

This record comes from a study of T cells after yellow fever vaccination (dated by TCRdb to about 2019). Regarding the study in general: The SMART-Seq v4 Ultra Low Input RNA kit was used to prepare libraries from fractions with low cell numbers. To track T-cell clones before and after primary and booster YFV17D yellow fever vaccination, bulk TCR alpha and beta repertoires were sequenced longitudinally. The cohort comprised two healthy male donors, one aged 18 to 29 and one aged 30 to 39 years. Blood was collected at multiple timepoints before and after primary and secondary immunization, and bulk PBMC replicates and cell subsets were isolated.

The treatment or condition label on this specimen signifies: live attenuated yellow fever vaccine strain. At each blood-draw timepoint, two biological replicates of bulk PBMCs were obtained. A standard Ficoll-Paque protocol was used to isolate PBMCs from peripheral blood. RNA was extracted with TriZol from bulk PBMCs, CD4 and CD8 fractions, and dextramer-positive and dextramer-negative fractions. Looking up the germline V gene (reference sequence) yields CDR1 SGHNT and CDR2 YYREEE. At the junction V is shortened by 6 bases and J by 2 bases; bases outside the gene matches: 5. Including the terminal cysteine and phenylalanine, the CDR3 comprises 13 residues. Only the CDR3 region is kept as DNA, spanning 39 bases read in frame from base 1. Broader findings and caveats from the paper: Compared with the primary T-cell response, the secondary T-cell response was weaker but faster, peaking on day 5 rather than day 15. The study included only a couple of donors, which limits how far the findings can be generalized. After the booster, most of the clones that had expanded following primary vaccination were detected again (almost 98% of CD4 and around 90% of CD8), which suggests that memory was broadly maintained. Because abundant contaminating clonotypes from the bulk population could be contained in FACS-sorted repertoires, computational filtering was required. A small fraction of clonotypes appeared in both the CD4 and CD8 compartments, likely as a result of convergent recombination.

The starting material was PBMCs, obtained on the day of the first yellow fever vaccination. The V gene is TRBV5-4 and the J gene is TRBJ2-7, and TRBD2 aligns with 7 junction nucleotides. This sequence was found in a man aged 18 to 29 who received the YFV17D yellow fever vaccine. The DNA sequence is TGTGCCAGCAAATCTAGCGGAACCTACGAGCAGTACTTC. It specifies CASKSSGTYEQYF.